This TCR beta chain was identified during a study of blood T cell repertoires in COVID-19. Study-level background: From T cells, B-cell-depleted T cells, or PBMCs came the material, which was cDNA or gDNA.

Libraries were prepared by immunoSEQ multiplex PCR; TCRdb keeps only in-frame clonotypes and omits some of them. This table holds over 250,000 clones, about nine tenths found once. J was trimmed by 7 bases and V by 3 bases; bases with no gene match: 3. Germline V lookup: CDR1 LNHDA, CDR2 SQIVND (reference sequence). This CDR3 is built from 14 residues. This clone was picked up a small number of times. This TCR derives from a woman younger than 30 who had recovered from COVID-19. The sample taken for sequencing was PBMCs or T cells enriched from blood (not recorded which). This chain connects TRBV19 to TRBJ1-4; the match to TRBD1 covers 9 bases. For the CDR3, the DNA is TGTGCCAGTAGTATCGGGACAGGGAGTGAAAAACTGTTTTTT. It translates to CASSIGTGSEKLFF.